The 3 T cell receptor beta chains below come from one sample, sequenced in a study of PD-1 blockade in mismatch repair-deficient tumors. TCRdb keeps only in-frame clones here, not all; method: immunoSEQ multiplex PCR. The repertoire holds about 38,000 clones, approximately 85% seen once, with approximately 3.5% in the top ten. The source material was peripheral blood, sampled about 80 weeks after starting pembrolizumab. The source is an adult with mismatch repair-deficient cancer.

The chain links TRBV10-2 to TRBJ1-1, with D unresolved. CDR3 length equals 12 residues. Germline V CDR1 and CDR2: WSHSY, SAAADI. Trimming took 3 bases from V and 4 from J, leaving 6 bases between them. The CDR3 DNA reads TGCGCCAGCAGTGATACATCCACTGAAGCTTTCTTT. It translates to CASSDTSTEAFF.

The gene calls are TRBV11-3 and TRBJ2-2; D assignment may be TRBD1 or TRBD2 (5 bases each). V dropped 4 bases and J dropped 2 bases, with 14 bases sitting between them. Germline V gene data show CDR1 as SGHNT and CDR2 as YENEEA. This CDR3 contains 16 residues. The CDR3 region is CASSYSGTTNTGELFF. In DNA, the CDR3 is TGTGCCAGCAGCTACTCCGGGACCACTAACACCGGGGAGCTGTTTTTT.

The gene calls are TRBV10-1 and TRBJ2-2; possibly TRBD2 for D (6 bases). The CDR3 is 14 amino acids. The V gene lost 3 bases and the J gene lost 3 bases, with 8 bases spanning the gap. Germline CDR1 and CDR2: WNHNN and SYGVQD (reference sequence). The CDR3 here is CASSDSGDTGELFF. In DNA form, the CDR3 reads TGCGCCAGCAGTGACTCGGGAGACACCGGGGAGCTGTTTTTT.